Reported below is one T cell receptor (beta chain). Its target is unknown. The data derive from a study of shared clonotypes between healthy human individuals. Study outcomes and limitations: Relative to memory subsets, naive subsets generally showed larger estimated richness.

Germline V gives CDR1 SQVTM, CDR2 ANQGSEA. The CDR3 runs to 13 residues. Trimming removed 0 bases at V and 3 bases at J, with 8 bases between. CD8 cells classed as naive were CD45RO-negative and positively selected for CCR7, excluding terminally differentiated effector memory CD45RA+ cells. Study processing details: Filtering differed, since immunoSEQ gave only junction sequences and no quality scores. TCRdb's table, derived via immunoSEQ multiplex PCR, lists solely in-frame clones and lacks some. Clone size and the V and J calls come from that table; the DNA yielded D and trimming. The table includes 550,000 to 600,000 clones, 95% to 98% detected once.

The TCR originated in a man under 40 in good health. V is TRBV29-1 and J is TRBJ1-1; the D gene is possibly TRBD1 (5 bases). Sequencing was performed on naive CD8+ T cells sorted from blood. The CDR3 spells CSVEDRDDTEAFF. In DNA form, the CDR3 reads TGCAGCGTTGAAGACAGGGACGACACTGAAGCTTTCTTT.